Below, 28 T cell receptor beta chains from the same sample are listed, as sequenced in a study of shared clonotypes between healthy human individuals. Sequenced by immunoSEQ multiplex PCR; TCRdb stores in-frame clones only, minus some. The sample has hundreds of thousands of clones; approximately 96% are singletons. Naive CD8 cells, CD45RO-negative and positively selected for CCR7, excluded terminally differentiated effector memory CD45RA+ cells. Specimen: naive CD8+ T cells sorted from blood. The receptors stem from a woman aged 25 to 39 in good health.

V is TRBV28 and J is TRBJ2-7; D possibly corresponds to TRBD2 (5 bases). The CDR3 loop spans 13 amino acids. Trimming stripped 5 bases from V and 4 bases from J, with 12 bases between. Germline values: CDR1 MDHEN, CDR2 SYDVKM. The CDR3 sequence: CASSGRGEYEQYF. CDR3 nucleotides: TGTGCCAGCAGTGGCCGGGGAGAGTACGAGCAGTACTTC.

J is TRBJ2-1 and V is TRBV6-1, with D possibly called TRBD1 or TRBD2 (5 bases each). This CDR3 spans 21 amino acids. Germline CDR1 and CDR2: MNHNS and SASEGT. V was clipped by 2 bases and J by 5 bases, with 31 bases between them. The CDR3 bases are TGTGCCAGCAGTGAAAGGCAGGGACCCCGACTGGGCGCGAGTGTGGACAATGAGCAGTTCTTC. Translation: CASSERQGPRLGASVDNEQFF.

V usage is TRBV5-4 and J usage is TRBJ2-2; 10 bases are a match to TRBD2. The CDR3 extends over 16 amino acids. The ends lost 2 bases at V and 0 bases at J; junction bases unmatched: 1. From germline, CDR1 is SGHNT and CDR2 YYREEE (reference sequence). The CDR3 loop is CASSFTSGANTGELFF. DNA for the CDR3: TGTGCCAGCAGCTTTACTAGCGGGGCGAACACCGGGGAGCTGTTTTTT.

This clone has only one observation. This chain joins TRBV29-1 and TRBJ2-2; 8 nucleotides align to TRBD1. The CDR3 loop spans 14 amino acids. The junction had 11 bases not matched to a gene; V was cut back by 8 bases and J by 6 bases. Germline loops: CDR1 SQVTM, CDR2 ANQGSEA. The CDR3 DNA is TGCAGCTCTCAGACAGGGGCGGGGCCCGGGGAGCTGTTTTTT. Residues: CSSQTGAGPGELFF.

The rearrangement uses TRBV19 and TRBJ1-1; D perhaps matches TRBD1 (5 bases). Trimming took 4 bases from V and 0 from J, leaving 15 bases between them. The CDR3 totals 16 residues. Germline CDR1 LNHDA, CDR2 SQIVND (reference sequence). The chain's CDR3 is CASSTYTGHLNTEAFF. For the CDR3, the DNA is TGTGCCAGTAGTACTTATACCGGACACCTGAACACTGAAGCTTTCTTT.

The rearrangement uses TRBV4-1 and TRBJ2-7; 10 bases align to TRBD1. Germline CDR1 and CDR2: MGHRA and YSYEKL. V shed 2 bases, J shed 3 bases, and the junction held 4 bases outside the gene matches. The CDR3 loop spans 15 amino acids. The CDR3 nucleotides are TGCGCCAGCAGCCAACCGGACAGGGGGTACTACGAGCAGTACTTC. This sequence encodes CASSQPDRGYYEQYF.

This rearrangement joins TRBV19 to TRBJ1-5; 9 positions agree with TRBD1. This CDR3 spans 14 amino acids. Trimming took 7 bases from V and 5 from J; bases not matched to a gene: 6. Per germline, CDR1 LNHDA and CDR2 SQIVND (reference sequence). In DNA, the CDR3 is TGTGCCAGTATGAGGACAGGGGAGGATCAGCCCCAGCATTTT. It is translated as CASMRTGEDQPQHF.

The chain uses TRBV19 and TRBJ2-2; D possibly corresponds to TRBD2 (5 bases). This CDR3 comprises 17 residues. V was trimmed by 3 bases and J by 4 bases, leaving 18 bases between them. Germline CDR1 is LNHDA and CDR2 is SQIVND (reference sequence). Here the CDR3 DNA reads TGTGCCAGTAGTATGGGCCCGTGGACTCCTTCCACCGGGGAGCTGTTTTTT. Protein product: CASSMGPWTPSTGELFF.

The chain carries TRBV6-5 and TRBJ2-7, with 8 bases identical to TRBD1. V trimming: 5 bases; J trimming: 2 bases; junction bases outside the gene matches: 2. Germline V gene sequence: CDR1 MNHEY, CDR2 SVGAGI. CDR3 size: 13 residues. CDR3 region: CASSGTGTYEQYF. CDR3 DNA sequence: TGTGCCAGCAGTGGGACAGGAACCTACGAGCAGTACTTC.

The CDR3 loop reads CASRDSSSYNEQFF. DNA for the CDR3: TGCGCCAGCAGGGACTCAAGCTCCTACAATGAGCAGTTCTTC. The chain couples TRBV10-1 to TRBJ2-1; D may be TRBD2 (5 bases). The CDR3 is 14 residues long. V lost 6 bases, J lost 0 bases, and 9 bases lay in between. CDR1 is WNHNN, CDR2 SYGVQD, per germline (reference sequence).

For this clone: This sample also contains other DNA sequences that code for the same CDR3. The rearrangement uses TRBV27 and TRBJ2-1; 15 bases align to TRBD2. The CDR3 contains 15 residues. The ends lost 5 bases at V and 7 bases at J; junction bases unmatched: 3. In germline, CDR1 is MNHEY, CDR2 SMNVEV (reference sequence). The CDR3 region has the DNA TGTGCCAGCAGTCCAGGGACTAGCGGGAGGAATGAGCAGTTCTTC. Translated: CASSPGTSGRNEQFF.

The chain links TRBV4-1 to TRBJ2-7; D is possibly TRBD1 (6 bases). The CDR3 has 15 residues. Trimming removed 1 base at V and 8 bases at J, with 18 bases between. Per germline, CDR1 MGHRA and CDR2 YSYEKL. The DNA for the CDR3 is TGCGCCAGCAGCCAAGTATTGGCAGGGGTGCTAAAGCAGTACTTC. Translated: CASSQVLAGVLKQYF.

The chain links TRBV7-9 to TRBJ2-2; 11 nucleotides line up with TRBD2. The CDR3 runs 18 residues. After removal of 4 bases from V and 2 bases from J, the junction contained 9 bases not matched to a gene. Germline loops: CDR1 SEHNR, CDR2 FQNEAQ (reference sequence). The CDR3 here is CASSYDKTSGTNTGELFF. The CDR3 nucleotides read TGTGCCAGCAGCTACGACAAGACTAGCGGGACCAACACCGGGGAGCTGTTTTTT.

CDR3 amino acids: CASSPYDNKNTEAFF. The CDR3 DNA reads as TGTGCCAGCAGTCCTTACGATAACAAGAACACTGAAGCTTTCTTT. This rearrangement joins TRBV27 to TRBJ1-1; D is unresolved. The V end lost 5 bases, the J end lost 1 base, and 14 bases lay between the germline ends. This CDR3 comprises 15 residues. Germline V CDR1 and CDR2: MNHEY, SMNVEV (reference sequence).

The chain recombines TRBV6-5 with TRBJ2-2, with D unclear. The V end was cut by 9 bases, the J end by 5 bases, with 7 bases between. The germline V gene has CDR1 MNHEY and CDR2 SVGAGI. This CDR3 region has 11 residues. The CDR3 loop is CASGQTGELFF. CDR3 nucleotides: TGTGCCAGTGGTCAAACCGGGGAGCTGTTTTTT.

V gene TRBV27 combines with J gene TRBJ1-1; a weak D match, TRBD1 (6 bases). The CDR3 length is 13 residues. CDR1 MNHEY and CDR2 SMNVEV come from the germline V gene (reference sequence). V lost 7 bases, J lost 1 base, and 10 bases lay in between. In DNA, the CDR3 is TGTGCCAGCAATCAACAGGGGAACACTGAAGCTTTCTTT. It yields the protein CASNQQGNTEAFF.

With regard to this clone: Different DNA sequences within this sample yield the same CDR3. The J gene is TRBJ2-3, the V gene TRBV2; 9 positions agree with TRBD2. Germline-derived CDR1 and CDR2 are SNHLY and FYNNEI. The length of the CDR3 is 15 residues. The ends lost 1 base at V and 3 bases at J; junction bases unmatched: 2. The CDR3 nucleotides are TGTGCCAGCAGTGAAGGACTAGCGGCAACAGATACGCAGTATTTT. It specifies CASSEGLAATDTQYF.

A note on this clone: Other DNA variants within this sample encode the same CDR3. V is TRBV11-2 and J is TRBJ1-2; 11 nucleotides match TRBD1. The V segment lost 5 bases and the J segment 8 bases; nucleotides outside the gene matches: 10. The CDR3 sequence is 15 residues long. Germline lookup yields CDR1 SGHAT and CDR2 FQNNGV. CDR3 region: CASSGTMGQGDGYTF. In DNA form, the CDR3 reads TGTGCCAGCAGCGGAACCATGGGACAGGGGGACGGCTACACCTTC. The full variable domain, its missing parts supplied by reference TRBV11-2 and TRBJ1-2, is EAGVAQSPRYKIIEKRQSVAFWCNPISGHATLYWYQQILGQGPKLLIQFQNNGVVDDSQLPKDRFSAERLKGVDSTLKIQPAKLEDSAVYLCASSGTMGQGDGYTFGSGTRLTVV.

The chain combines TRBV5-6 with TRBJ1-2; D gene ambiguous. Germline V gives CDR1 SGHDT, CDR2 YYEEEE. V shed 1 base and J shed 4 bases, with 14 bases lying between them. The CDR3 spans 15 residues. This CDR3 is CASSLPYKGLYGYTF. In DNA, the CDR3 is TGTGCCAGCAGCTTGCCCTATAAGGGTCTCTATGGCTACACCTTC. The full variable domain, rest sourced from reference TRBV5-6 and TRBJ1-2, is DAGVTQSPTHLIKTRGQQVTLRCSPKSGHDTVSWYQQALGQGPQFIFQYYEEEERQRGNFPDRFSGHQFPNYSSELNVNALLLGDSALYLCASSLPYKGLYGYTFGSGTRLTVV.

The chain combines TRBV7-9 with TRBJ1-5; D perhaps matches TRBD1 (6 bases). Trimming stripped 4 bases from V and 3 bases from J, with 10 bases between. The CDR3 has 14 amino acids. The germline gives CDR1 SEHNR, CDR2 FQNEAQ (reference sequence). DNA for the CDR3: TGTGCCAGCAGCTCGGACAGCCTCAATCAGCCCCAGCATTTT. Protein sequence: CASSSDSLNQPQHF.

The chain combines TRBV7-9 with TRBJ1-1, with D tentatively TRBD1 (5 bases). CDR3 size: 13 residues. Trimming took 6 bases from V and 4 from J, leaving 12 bases between them. The germline gives CDR1 SEHNR, CDR2 FQNEAQ (reference sequence). CDR3 DNA sequence: TGTGCCAGCAGATCGGAGGGGCCCACTGAAGCTTTCTTT. Its protein product is CASRSEGPTEAFF.

V gene TRBV5-1 combines with J gene TRBJ2-3; 8 bases line up with TRBD1. Trimming took 4 bases from V and 1 from J; bases not matched to a gene: 11. This CDR3 comprises 17 residues. The germline gives CDR1 SGHRS, CDR2 YFSETQ. The CDR3 loop reads CASSPDREEWGTDTQYF. CDR3 sequence (DNA): TGCGCCAGCAGCCCGGACAGGGAGGAGTGGGGCACAGATACGCAGTATTTT.

This chain joins TRBV19 and TRBJ1-2; 8 bases map to TRBD1. Germline V lookup: CDR1 LNHDA, CDR2 SQIVND (reference sequence). V dropped 6 bases and J dropped 3; count of bases not matched to a gene: 3. This CDR3 comprises 13 residues. The CDR3 protein is CASSIQGDYGYTF. CDR3 nucleotides: TGTGCCAGTAGCATACAGGGGGACTATGGCTACACCTTC.

The CDR3 spells CASSEMTGPTVTGAYEQYF. CDR3 nucleotide sequence: TGTGCCAGCAGTGAAATGACAGGACCTACCGTAACGGGAGCCTACGAGCAGTACTTC. The chain links TRBV6-1 to TRBJ2-7, with D perhaps given as TRBD1 or TRBD2 (6 bases each). V lost 2 bases to trimming and J lost 2 bases, with 25 bases between them. Germline V gene data show CDR1 as MNHNS and CDR2 as SASEGT. The CDR3 is 19 amino acids.

V is TRBV11-2 and J is TRBJ1-2; D might be TRBD1 (6 bases). This CDR3 spans 13 amino acids. With 1 base removed from V and 8 bases from J, the gap between germline ends came to 11 bases. Germline V gene lookup returns CDR1 SGHAT and CDR2 FQNNGV. The CDR3 DNA sequence: TGTGCCAGCAGCTTAGGTTCAGGGGACGGCTACACCTTC. This translates into CASSLGSGDGYTF.

The count of this clone is one. V and J are TRBV28 and TRBJ2-7; weak D call: TRBD2 (5 bases). The CDR3 runs 14 residues. Germline V gene lookup returns CDR1 MDHEN and CDR2 SYDVKM. V gave up 1 base and J gave up 7 bases, with 14 bases separating them. In DNA form, the CDR3 reads TGTGCCAGCAGTTTATACCCCGGCCCGGGGGAGCAGTACTTC. This encodes CASSLYPGPGEQYF.

The chain couples TRBV7-9 to TRBJ2-7; 11 bases align to TRBD2. This CDR3 comprises 16 residues. Looked up from germline, CDR1 is SEHNR and CDR2 is FQNEAQ (reference sequence). V was clipped by 3 bases and J by 2 bases; unmatched bases: 6. CDR3 loop: CASSLAPSGGPYEQYF. CDR3 DNA sequence: TGTGCCAGCAGCTTGGCCCCTAGCGGGGGGCCCTACGAGCAGTACTTC.

This sequence joins TRBV4-1 and TRBJ1-5; no firm D call. Germline CDR1 reads MGHRA; CDR2 reads YSYEKL. The CDR3 runs 16 residues. Trimming took 0 bases from V and 9 from J, leaving 18 bases between them. The CDR3 bases are TGCGCCAGCAGCCAAGATGAGGGCGGACCTTTGGGGCCCCAGCATTTT. Translated, it gives CASSQDEGGPLGPQHF.